These T cell receptor beta chains were read from a single sample in a study of T cells of healthy individuals. TCRdb passed the 5' RACE reads through MiXCR, listing each CDR3 protein once. The table includes about 60,000 distinct CDR3 sequences, around 15% detected once. The source is a human donor in good health. Both conserved end residues are part of each CDR3.

J	V	CDR3
TRBJ1-1	TRBV12-3/TRBV12-4	CASSFVRGEAFF
TRBJ1-6	TRBV20-1	CSARPEPLSPLHF
TRBJ2-1	TRBV18	CASSPPGRPNEQFF
TRBJ1-1	TRBV12-3/TRBV12-4	CASSFKLNTEAFF
TRBJ2-1	TRBV3-1	CASSQGRGAQGEQFF
TRBJ1-5	TRBV25-1	CASSRPRWPPSHF
TRBJ2-3	TRBV20-1	CSAISGGSQYF
TRBJ1-1	TRBV12-3/TRBV12-4	CASSWGAVNTEAFF
TRBJ2-4	TRBV4-3	CASSASDRAKNIQYF
TRBJ2-7	TRBV20-1	CSARGTGISEQYF
TRBJ2-2	TRBV6-5	CASSRGLVIGELFF
TRBJ2-3	TRBV3-1	CASSQEGRGGLPTDTQYF
TRBJ1-2	TRBV27	CASSRDSSNYGYTF
TRBJ1-5	TRBV4-1	CASSQAGTPQHF
TRBJ2-1	TRBV30	CARGASYNEQFF
TRBJ1-5	TRBV27	CASSRTGGSNQPQHF
TRBJ2-7	TRBV6-5	CASSQREGRYEQYF
TRBJ2-1	TRBV6-1	CASSEALDSSYNEQFF
TRBJ1-1	TRBV29-1	CSVEGRPNTEAFF
TRBJ1-2	TRBV28	CASTTGADYGYTF
TRBJ1-5	TRBV5-6	CASSLGKHNQPQHF
TRBJ1-1	TRBV7-9	CASSLRGATEAFF
TRBJ2-1	TRBV27	CASSLGPSGSVEQFF
TRBJ1-4	TRBV6-5	CASSYSMPGPEKLFF
TRBJ1-6	TRBV5-1	CASSLATGDGNSPLHF
TRBJ1-5	TRBV6-2/TRBV6-3	CASSDLNQPQHF
TRBJ2-1	TRBV2	CASPRDDGSNEQFF
TRBJ1-5	TRBV5-5	CASTQLGGVGQPQHF
TRBJ2-3	TRBV3-1	CASSRSFPRTDTQYF
TRBJ1-1	TRBV6-5	CASSSTGKRAFF
TRBJ2-3	TRBV20-1	CSANELAGSLHGTDTQYF
TRBJ2-6	TRBV9	CASSVDEGGRYLGANVLTF
TRBJ1-2	TRBV28	CASSLKPNYGYTF
TRBJ1-5	TRBV28	CASSWMLNQPQHF
TRBJ2-1	TRBV6-5	CATGPGLMYNEQFF
TRBJ2-2	TRBV7-9	CASSLRENTGELFF
TRBJ2-7	TRBV5-1	CASSTREGYEQYF
TRBJ2-5	TRBV5-4	CASSSKSGGETQYF
TRBJ2-3	TRBV12-3/TRBV12-4	CASSLGGRTDTQYF
TRBJ2-1	TRBV3-1	CASSPGLTGSSYNEQFF
TRBJ1-1	TRBV4-1	CASSQEGRTLGAFF
TRBJ1-1	TRBV15	CATTRDTNSNTEAFF
TRBJ2-3	TRBV6-4	CASSEGTGGDTQYF
TRBJ2-5	TRBV5-1	CASSLRLAGQETQYF
TRBJ2-2	TRBV5-1	CASRKPGQGDTGELFF
TRBJ1-6	TRBV2	CASSEAPGGDNF
TRBJ2-7	TRBV25-1	CASSEGEGLPYEQYF
TRBJ2-7	TRBV11-2	CASSLATGTGLYEQYF
TRBJ2-1	TRBV2	CASLYPAGGLTGDEQFF
TRBJ2-6	TRBV7-8	CASSRRDRVSGANVLTF
TRBJ2-2	TRBV7-9	CASSFSGTGDTGELFF
TRBJ2-5	TRBV28	CASSPIWTDQETQYF
TRBJ1-1	TRBV5-1	CASSLGPGYAFF
TRBJ1-4	TRBV6-1	CASSDSSGSNEKLFF